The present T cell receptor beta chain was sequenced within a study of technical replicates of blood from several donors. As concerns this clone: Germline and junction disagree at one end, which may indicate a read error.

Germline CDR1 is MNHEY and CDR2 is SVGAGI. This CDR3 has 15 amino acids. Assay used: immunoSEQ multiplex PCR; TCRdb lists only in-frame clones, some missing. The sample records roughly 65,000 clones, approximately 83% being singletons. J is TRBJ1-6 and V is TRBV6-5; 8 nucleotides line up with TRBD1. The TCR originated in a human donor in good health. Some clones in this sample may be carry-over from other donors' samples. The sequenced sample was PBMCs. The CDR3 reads CASSYSSDRVSPLHF. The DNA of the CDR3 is TGTGCCAGCAGCTACTCATCGGACAGGGTTTCACCCCTCCACTTT.